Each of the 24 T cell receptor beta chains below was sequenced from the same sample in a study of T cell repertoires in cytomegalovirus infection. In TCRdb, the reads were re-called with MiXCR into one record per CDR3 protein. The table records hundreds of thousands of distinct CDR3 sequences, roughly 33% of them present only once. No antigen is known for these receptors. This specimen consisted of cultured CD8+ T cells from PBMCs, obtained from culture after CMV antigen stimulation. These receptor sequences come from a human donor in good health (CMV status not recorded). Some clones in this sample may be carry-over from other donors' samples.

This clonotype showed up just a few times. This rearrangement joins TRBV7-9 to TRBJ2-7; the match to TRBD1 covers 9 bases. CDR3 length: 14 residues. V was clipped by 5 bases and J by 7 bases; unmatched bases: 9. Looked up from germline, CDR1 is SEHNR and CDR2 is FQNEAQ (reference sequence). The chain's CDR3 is CASSLRTGAGEQYF. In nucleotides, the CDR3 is TGTGCCAGCAGCCTTCGGACAGGGGCGGGGGAGCAGTACTTC.

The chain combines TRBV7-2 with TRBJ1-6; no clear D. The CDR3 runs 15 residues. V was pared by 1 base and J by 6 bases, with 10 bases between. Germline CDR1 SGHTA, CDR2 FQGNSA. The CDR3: CASSLGEEFNSPLHF. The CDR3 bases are TGTGCCAGCAGCTTAGGGGAGGAGTTTAATTCACCCCTCCACTTT.

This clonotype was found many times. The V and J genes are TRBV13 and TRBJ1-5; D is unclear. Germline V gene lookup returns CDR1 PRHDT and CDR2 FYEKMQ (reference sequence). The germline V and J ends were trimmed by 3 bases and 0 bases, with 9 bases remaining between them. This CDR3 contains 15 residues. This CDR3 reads CASSLGRNSNQPQHF. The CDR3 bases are TGTGCCAGCAGCTTGGGCAGGAATAGCAATCAGCCCCAGCATTTT.

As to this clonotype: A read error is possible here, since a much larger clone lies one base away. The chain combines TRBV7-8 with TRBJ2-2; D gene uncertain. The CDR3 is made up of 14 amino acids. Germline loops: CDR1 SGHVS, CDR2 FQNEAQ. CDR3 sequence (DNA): TGTGTCAGCAACCTAGACGCGAACACCGGGGAGCTGTTTTTT. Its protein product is CVSNLDANTGELFF.

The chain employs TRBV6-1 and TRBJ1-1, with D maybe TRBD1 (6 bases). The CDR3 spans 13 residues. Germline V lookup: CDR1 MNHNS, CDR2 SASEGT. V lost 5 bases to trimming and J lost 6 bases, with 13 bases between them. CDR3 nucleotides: TGTGCCAGCAGTTACAGGGTGGAGCCTGAAGCTTTCTTT. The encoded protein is CASSYRVEPEAFF.

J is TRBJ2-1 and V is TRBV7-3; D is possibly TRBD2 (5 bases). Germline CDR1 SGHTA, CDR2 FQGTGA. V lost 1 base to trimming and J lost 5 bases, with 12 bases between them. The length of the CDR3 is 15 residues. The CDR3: CASSLNLRAHNEQFF. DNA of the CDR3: TGTGCCAGCAGCTTAAATTTGCGGGCCCACAATGAGCAGTTCTTC.

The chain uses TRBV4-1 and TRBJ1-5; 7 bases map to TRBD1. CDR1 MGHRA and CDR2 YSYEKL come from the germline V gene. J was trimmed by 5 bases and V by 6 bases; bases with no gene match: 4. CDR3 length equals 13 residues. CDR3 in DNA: TGCGCCAGCAGTACAGGGGCGGATCAGCCCCAGCATTTT. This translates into CASSTGADQPQHF.

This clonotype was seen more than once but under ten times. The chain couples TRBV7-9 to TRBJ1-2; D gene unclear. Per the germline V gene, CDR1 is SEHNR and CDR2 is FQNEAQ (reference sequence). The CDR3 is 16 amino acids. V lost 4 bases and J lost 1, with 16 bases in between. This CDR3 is CASSSATGIHNYGYTF. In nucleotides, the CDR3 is TGTGCCAGCAGCTCCGCGACGGGGATACATAACTATGGCTACACCTTC.

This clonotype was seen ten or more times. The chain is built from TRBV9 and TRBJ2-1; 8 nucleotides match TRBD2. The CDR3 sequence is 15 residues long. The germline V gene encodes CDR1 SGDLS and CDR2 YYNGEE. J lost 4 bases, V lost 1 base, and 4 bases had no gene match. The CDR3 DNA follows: TGTGCCAGCAGCGTACTAAGCGGGGGTTACAATGAGCAGTTCTTC. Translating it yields CASSVLSGGYNEQFF. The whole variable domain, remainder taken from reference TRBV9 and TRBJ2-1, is DSGVTQTPKHLITATGQRVTLRCSPRSGDLSVYWYQQSLDQGLQFLIQYYNGEERAKGNILERFSAQQFPDLHSELNLSSLELGDSALYFCASSVLSGGYNEQFFGPGTRLTVL.

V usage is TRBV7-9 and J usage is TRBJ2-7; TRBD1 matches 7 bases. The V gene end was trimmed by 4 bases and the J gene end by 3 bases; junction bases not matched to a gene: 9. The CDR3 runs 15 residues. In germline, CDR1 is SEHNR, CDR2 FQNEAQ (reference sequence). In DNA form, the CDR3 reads TGTGCCAGCAGCTCCGGACAGGCGGCTTTCTACGAGCAGTACTTC. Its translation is CASSSGQAAFYEQYF.

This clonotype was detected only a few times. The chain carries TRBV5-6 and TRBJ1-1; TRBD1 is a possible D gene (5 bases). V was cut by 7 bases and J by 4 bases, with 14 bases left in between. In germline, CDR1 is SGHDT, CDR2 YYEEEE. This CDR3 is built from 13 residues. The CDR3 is CASAPAGTTEAFF. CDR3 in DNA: TGTGCCAGCGCACCTGCAGGGACCACTGAAGCTTTCTTT.

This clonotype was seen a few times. CDR3 coding DNA: TGTGCCAGCAGTTTACTCGGGGGGGCCCGCAATGAGCAGTTCTTC. It codes for CASSLLGGARNEQFF. This chain links TRBV27 with TRBJ2-1; 8 bases map to TRBD2. Germline V gene data show CDR1 as MNHEY and CDR2 as SMNVEV (reference sequence). This CDR3 comprises 15 residues. Trimming removed 2 bases from V and 6 bases from J; junction bases left unmatched: 6.

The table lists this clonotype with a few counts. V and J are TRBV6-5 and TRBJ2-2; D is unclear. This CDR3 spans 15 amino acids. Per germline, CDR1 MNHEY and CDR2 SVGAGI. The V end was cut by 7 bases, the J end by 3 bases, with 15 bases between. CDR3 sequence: CASTKSDEHTGELFF. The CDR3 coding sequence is TGTGCCAGCACTAAGAGCGACGAGCACACCGGGGAGCTGTTTTTT.

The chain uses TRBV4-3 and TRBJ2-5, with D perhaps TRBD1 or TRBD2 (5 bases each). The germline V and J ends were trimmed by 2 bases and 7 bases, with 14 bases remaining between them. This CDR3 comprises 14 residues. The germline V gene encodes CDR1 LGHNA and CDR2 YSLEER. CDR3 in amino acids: CASSQTRDPWTQYF. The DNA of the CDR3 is TGCGCCAGCAGCCAAACAAGGGACCCGTGGACCCAGTACTTC.

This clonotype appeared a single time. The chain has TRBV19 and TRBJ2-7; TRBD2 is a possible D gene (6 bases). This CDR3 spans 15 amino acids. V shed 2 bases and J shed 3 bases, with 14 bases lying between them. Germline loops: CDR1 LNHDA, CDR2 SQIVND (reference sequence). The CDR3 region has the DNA TGTGCCAGTAGTATAAGGAGGGGATTCTACTACGAGCAGTACTTC. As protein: CASSIRRGFYYEQYF.

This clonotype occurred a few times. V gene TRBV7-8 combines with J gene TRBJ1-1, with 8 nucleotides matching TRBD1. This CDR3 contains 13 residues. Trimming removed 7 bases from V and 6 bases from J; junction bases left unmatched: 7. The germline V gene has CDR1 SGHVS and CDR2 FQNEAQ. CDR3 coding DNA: TGTGCCAGCAACGACAGGGGCTCTGCTGAAGCTTTCTTT. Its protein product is CASNDRGSAEAFF.

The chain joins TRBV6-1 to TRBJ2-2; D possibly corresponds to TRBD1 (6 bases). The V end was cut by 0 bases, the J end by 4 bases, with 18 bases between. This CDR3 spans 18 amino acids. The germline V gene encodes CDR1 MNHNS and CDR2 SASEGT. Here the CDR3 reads CASSEAPMGRGGTGELFF. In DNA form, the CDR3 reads TGTGCCAGCAGTGAAGCGCCCATGGGCAGGGGCGGCACCGGGGAGCTGTTTTTT.

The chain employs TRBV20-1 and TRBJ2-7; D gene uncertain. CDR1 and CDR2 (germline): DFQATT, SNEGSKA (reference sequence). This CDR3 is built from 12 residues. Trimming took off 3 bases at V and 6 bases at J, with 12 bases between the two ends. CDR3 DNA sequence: TGCAGTGCTAGTCCCCTCTCTTCCGAGCAGTACTTC. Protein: CSASPLSSEQYF.

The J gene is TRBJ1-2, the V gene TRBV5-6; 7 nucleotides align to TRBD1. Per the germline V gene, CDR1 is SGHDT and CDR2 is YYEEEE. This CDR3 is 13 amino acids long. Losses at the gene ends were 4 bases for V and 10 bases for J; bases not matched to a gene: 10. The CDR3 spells CASSPTGQRYYTF. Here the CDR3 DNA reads TGTGCCAGCAGCCCAACGGGACAGAGATACTACACCTTC.

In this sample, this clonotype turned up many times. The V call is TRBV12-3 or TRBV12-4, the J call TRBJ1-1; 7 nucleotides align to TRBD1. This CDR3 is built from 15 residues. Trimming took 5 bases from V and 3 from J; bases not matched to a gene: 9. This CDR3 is CASSQPGQADTEAFF. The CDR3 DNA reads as TGTGCCAGCAGTCAGCCCGGACAGGCCGACACTGAAGCTTTCTTT.

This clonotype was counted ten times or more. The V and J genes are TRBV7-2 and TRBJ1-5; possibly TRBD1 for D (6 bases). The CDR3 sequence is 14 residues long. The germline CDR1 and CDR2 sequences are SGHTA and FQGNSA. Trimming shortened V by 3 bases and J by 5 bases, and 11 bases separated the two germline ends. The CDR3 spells CASSFGGRDQPQHF. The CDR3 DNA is TGTGCCAGCAGCTTTGGGGGGCGCGATCAGCCCCAGCATTTT.

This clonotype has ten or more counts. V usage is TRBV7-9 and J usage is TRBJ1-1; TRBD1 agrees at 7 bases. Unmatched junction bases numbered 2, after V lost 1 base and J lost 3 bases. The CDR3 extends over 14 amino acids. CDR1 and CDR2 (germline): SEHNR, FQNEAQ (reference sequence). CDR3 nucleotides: TGTGCCAGCAGCTTAGTAAGGGGGCACACTGAAGCTTTCTTT. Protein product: CASSLVRGHTEAFF.

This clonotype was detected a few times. The CDR3 DNA follows: TGTGCCAGCAGGGGGGAAGCGGTCACCGGGGAGCTGTTTTTT. Protein: CASRGEAVTGELFF. This chain connects TRBV6-6 to TRBJ2-2, with D perhaps assigned TRBD1 or TRBD2 (5 bases each). Trimming stripped 6 bases from V and 4 bases from J, with 12 bases between. Germline V lookup: CDR1 MNHNY, CDR2 SVGAGI (reference sequence). There are 14 residues in the CDR3.

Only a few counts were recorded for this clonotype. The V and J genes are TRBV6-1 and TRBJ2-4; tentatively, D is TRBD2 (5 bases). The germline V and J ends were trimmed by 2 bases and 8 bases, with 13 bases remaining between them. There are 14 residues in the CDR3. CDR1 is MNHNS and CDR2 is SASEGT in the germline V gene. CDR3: CASSERRGQDIQYF. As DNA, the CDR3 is TGTGCCAGCAGTGAACGGAGAGGGCAGGACATTCAGTACTTC.